These T cell receptor beta chains were read from a single sample in a study of CD8 T cells in Susac syndrome. TCRdb redid the calling of the immunoSEQ multiplex PCR reads with MiXCR, one entry per CDR3 protein. The table records approximately 120,000 distinct CDR3 sequences, about 96% of them present only once. The specimen was CD4+ T cells from PBMCs. The source is a human donor in good health. The CDR3 runs from the conserved cysteine through the conserved F or W. D genes are given only for firm matches. Rows may omit the clone size; those that give it use once, few, many or a size class.

D gene: TRBD1; J gene: TRBJ2-5; clone size: NA; V gene: TRBV5-1; CDR3 protein: CASSYRDRGPQETQYF; CDR3 DNA: TGCGCCAGCAGCTACCGGGACAGGGGGCCTCAAGAGACCCAGTACTTC
D gene: NA; J gene: TRBJ1-2; clone size: NA; V gene: TRBV6-5; CDR3 protein: CASSPGPSRGYTF; CDR3 DNA: TGTGCCAGCAGCCCTGGGCCTTCGCGGGGCTACACCTTC
D gene: TRBD1; J gene: TRBJ1-1; clone size: few; V gene: TRBV29-1; CDR3 protein: CSASQGVAEAFF; CDR3 DNA: TGCAGCGCCTCACAGGGGGTGGCTGAAGCTTTCTTT
D gene: NA; J gene: TRBJ1-1; clone size: few; V gene: TRBV16; CDR3 protein: CASSQQGNTEAFF; CDR3 DNA: TGTGCCAGCAGCCAACAGGGGAACACTGAAGCTTTCTTT
D gene: TRBD2; J gene: TRBJ2-2; clone size: NA; V gene: TRBV2; CDR3 protein: CASSGLAGSTGELFF; CDR3 DNA: TGTGCCAGCAGTGGACTAGCGGGGTCCACCGGGGAGCTGTTTTTT
D gene: TRBD2; J gene: TRBJ2-7; clone size: once; V gene: TRBV29-1; CDR3 protein: CSVMRLAGAYEQYF; CDR3 DNA: TGCAGCGTTATGAGACTAGCGGGAGCCTACGAGCAGTACTTC
D gene: NA; J gene: TRBJ1-1; clone size: NA; V gene: TRBV4-1; CDR3 protein: CASSQVSPSRLLVVMNTEAFF; CDR3 DNA: TGCGCCAGCAGCCAAGTATCCCCTTCTAGGCTACTGGTGGTAATGAACACTGAAGCTTTCTTT
D gene: TRBD1; J gene: TRBJ2-1; clone size: NA; V gene: TRBV5-1; CDR3 protein: CASSRVTGANEQFF; CDR3 DNA: TGCGCCAGCAGCAGAGTGACAGGGGCAAATGAGCAGTTCTTC
D gene: NA; J gene: TRBJ2-7; clone size: NA; V gene: TRBV3-1; CDR3 protein: CASSRTTPYEQYF; CDR3 DNA: TGTGCCAGCAGCCGAACAACGCCCTACGAGCAGTACTTC
D gene: TRBD2; J gene: TRBJ2-1; clone size: NA; V gene: TRBV9; CDR3 protein: CASSVAAGGPGNEQFF; CDR3 DNA: TGTGCCAGCAGCGTAGCAGCGGGAGGGCCGGGGAATGAGCAGTTCTTC
D gene: NA; J gene: TRBJ2-3; clone size: NA; V gene: TRBV7-8; CDR3 protein: CASSLEVTQYF; CDR3 DNA: TGTGCCAGCAGCTTAGAAGTTACGCAGTATTTT
D gene: TRBD1; J gene: TRBJ1-2; clone size: NA; V gene: TRBV3-1; CDR3 protein: CASSQGLAGGPTNYGYTF; CDR3 DNA: TGTGCCAGCAGCCAAGGTCTGGCAGGGGGCCCGACTAACTATGGCTACACCTTC
D gene: NA; J gene: TRBJ2-2; clone size: NA; V gene: TRBV12-3/TRBV12-4; CDR3 protein: CASRIPGTNTGELFF; CDR3 DNA: TGTGCCAGCAGAATACCTGGGACCAACACCGGGGAGCTGTTTTTT
D gene: TRBD1; J gene: TRBJ2-3; clone size: NA; V gene: TRBV20-1; CDR3 protein: CSARDPGTVDDDTQYF; CDR3 DNA: TGCAGTGCTAGAGATCCCGGGACAGTAGATGACGATACGCAGTATTTT
D gene: NA; J gene: TRBJ1-5; clone size: NA; V gene: TRBV2; CDR3 protein: CASRDDSNQPQHF; CDR3 DNA: TGTGCCAGCAGGGACGATAGCAATCAGCCCCAGCATTTT
D gene: TRBD2; J gene: TRBJ2-2; clone size: NA; V gene: TRBV12-3/TRBV12-4; CDR3 protein: CASSLSGVSNTGELFF; CDR3 DNA: TGTGCCAGCAGTTTGAGCGGGGTTTCGAACACCGGGGAGCTGTTTTTT
D gene: NA; J gene: TRBJ2-2; clone size: NA; V gene: TRBV18; CDR3 protein: CASSPPAGNTGELFF; CDR3 DNA: TGTGCCAGCTCACCACCAGCGGGCAACACCGGGGAGCTGTTTTTT
D gene: TRBD1; J gene: TRBJ2-7; clone size: NA; V gene: TRBV20-1; CDR3 protein: CSAQQGAYEQYF; CDR3 DNA: TGCAGTGCTCAACAGGGGGCGTACGAGCAGTACTTC
D gene: NA; J gene: TRBJ2-7; clone size: NA; V gene: TRBV7-2; CDR3 protein: CASSEYSGAYEQYF; CDR3 DNA: TGTGCCAGCAGCGAATACTCAGGGGCTTACGAGCAGTACTTC
D gene: NA; J gene: TRBJ2-7; clone size: NA; V gene: TRBV29-1; CDR3 protein: CSVVGAGYEQYF; CDR3 DNA: TGCAGCGTTGTGGGGGCAGGCTACGAGCAGTACTTC
D gene: NA; J gene: TRBJ2-2; clone size: NA; V gene: TRBV7-9; CDR3 protein: CASTGGSAGELFF; CDR3 DNA: TGTGCCAGCACCGGGGGCTCGGCCGGGGAGCTGTTTTTT
D gene: NA; J gene: TRBJ1-2; clone size: NA; V gene: TRBV7-8; CDR3 protein: CASSLGGVLSYGYTF; CDR3 DNA: TGTGCCAGCAGCTTGGGTGGGGTCCTTTCCTATGGCTACACCTTC
D gene: TRBD1; J gene: TRBJ2-5; clone size: NA; V gene: TRBV27; CDR3 protein: CASSLTGETQYF; CDR3 DNA: TGTGCCAGCAGTTTGACAGGGGAGACCCAGTACTTC
D gene: NA; J gene: TRBJ1-4; clone size: NA; V gene: TRBV28; CDR3 protein: CASSPFGATNEKLFF; CDR3 DNA: TGTGCCAGCAGTCCCTTTGGGGCGACTAATGAAAAACTGTTTTTT
D gene: TRBD2; J gene: TRBJ2-7; clone size: NA; V gene: TRBV28; CDR3 protein: CAVTSGRDYEQYF; CDR3 DNA: TGCGCCGTGACTAGCGGGAGGGACTACGAGCAGTACTTC
D gene: TRBD2; J gene: TRBJ2-7; clone size: NA; V gene: TRBV3-1; CDR3 protein: CASSRGLAGGPGKDEQYF; CDR3 DNA: TGTGCCAGCAGCCGGGGACTAGCGGGAGGGCCGGGCAAGGACGAGCAGTACTTC
D gene: NA; J gene: TRBJ1-5; clone size: NA; V gene: TRBV19; CDR3 protein: CASSRRDNQPQHF; CDR3 DNA: TGTGCCAGTAGTAGAAGGGACAATCAGCCCCAGCATTTT
D gene: NA; J gene: TRBJ1-3; clone size: NA; V gene: TRBV20-1; CDR3 protein: CSAPSGDTTIYF; CDR3 DNA: TGCAGTGCTCCTTCAGGGGATACCACCATATATTTT
D gene: NA; J gene: TRBJ2-1; clone size: NA; V gene: TRBV20-1; CDR3 protein: CSAPRGASSYNEQFF; CDR3 DNA: TGCAGTGCTCCGAGAGGGGCGAGCTCCTACAATGAGCAGTTCTTC
D gene: NA; J gene: TRBJ2-3; clone size: NA; V gene: TRBV4-1; CDR3 protein: CASSPRSGDTQYF; CDR3 DNA: TGCGCCAGCAGCCCGCGAAGCGGGGATACGCAGTATTTT
D gene: TRBD1; J gene: TRBJ1-1; clone size: NA; V gene: TRBV7-2; CDR3 protein: CASSFDRDRLEAFF; CDR3 DNA: TGTGCCAGCAGCTTCGACAGGGATCGTCTTGAAGCTTTCTTT
D gene: NA; J gene: TRBJ2-1; clone size: NA; V gene: TRBV29-1; CDR3 protein: CSAGQDNEQFF; CDR3 DNA: TGCAGCGCCGGCCAGGACAATGAGCAGTTCTTC
D gene: NA; J gene: TRBJ2-3; clone size: few; V gene: TRBV5-1; CDR3 protein: CASSPPGRLPDTQYF; CDR3 DNA: TGCGCCAGCAGCCCGCCGGGACGGCTACCGGATACGCAGTATTTT
D gene: NA; J gene: TRBJ2-5; clone size: once; V gene: TRBV5-6; CDR3 protein: CASSSRAGTQYF; CDR3 DNA: TGTGCCAGCAGCTCCCGGGCGGGGACCCAGTACTTC
D gene: NA; J gene: TRBJ1-1; clone size: NA; V gene: TRBV6-5; CDR3 protein: CASSYGRGTEAFF; CDR3 DNA: TGTGCCAGCAGTTACGGTAGGGGGACTGAAGCTTTCTTT
D gene: NA; J gene: TRBJ2-5; clone size: NA; V gene: TRBV7-9; CDR3 protein: CASSPSGGAGETQYF; CDR3 DNA: TGTGCCAGCAGCCCCTCTGGGGGGGCCGGAGAGACCCAGTACTTC
D gene: TRBD1; J gene: TRBJ2-5; clone size: NA; V gene: TRBV25-1; CDR3 protein: CASSEMYRGSQETQYF; CDR3 DNA: TGTGCCAGCAGTGAAATGTACAGGGGAAGCCAAGAGACCCAGTACTTC
D gene: TRBD1; J gene: TRBJ2-5; clone size: NA; V gene: TRBV7-8; CDR3 protein: CASSLAGQGQETQYF; CDR3 DNA: TGTGCCAGCAGCTTAGCAGGACAGGGCCAAGAGACCCAGTACTTC
D gene: TRBD2; J gene: TRBJ2-1; clone size: NA; V gene: TRBV7-2; CDR3 protein: CASSSRTSGTYNEQFF; CDR3 DNA: TGTGCCAGCAGCTCGCGGACTAGCGGGACCTACAATGAGCAGTTCTTC
D gene: NA; J gene: TRBJ2-7; clone size: NA; V gene: TRBV30; CDR3 protein: CAFHGQKGNEQYF; CDR3 DNA: TGTGCCTTCCATGGCCAGAAGGGTAACGAGCAGTACTTC
D gene: TRBD2; J gene: TRBJ2-3; clone size: NA; V gene: TRBV5-1; CDR3 protein: CASSSSGGGDTQYF; CDR3 DNA: TGCGCCAGCAGCTCTAGCGGGGGCGGGGATACGCAGTATTTT
D gene: NA; J gene: TRBJ2-7; clone size: NA; V gene: TRBV7-2; CDR3 protein: CASSRQVSTYEQYF; CDR3 DNA: TGTGCCAGCAGCCGACAGGTGTCAACCTACGAGCAGTACTTC
D gene: TRBD1; J gene: TRBJ1-2; clone size: once; V gene: TRBV29-1; CDR3 protein: CSVEETGIRANYGYTF; CDR3 DNA: TGCAGCGTTGAAGAGACAGGGATTCGGGCTAACTATGGCTACACCTTC
D gene: NA; J gene: TRBJ2-7; clone size: NA; V gene: TRBV5-1; CDR3 protein: CASSLGASTPYEQYF; CDR3 DNA: TGCGCCAGCAGCTTGGGGGCCTCAACACCCTACGAGCAGTACTTC
D gene: NA; J gene: TRBJ2-4; clone size: NA; V gene: TRBV7-9; CDR3 protein: CASSVTKNIQYF; CDR3 DNA: TGTGCCAGCAGCGTGACCAAAAACATTCAGTACTTC
D gene: NA; J gene: TRBJ2-7; clone size: NA; V gene: TRBV20-1; CDR3 protein: CSARGGARGEQYF; CDR3 DNA: TGCAGTGCTAGGGGCGGGGCGCGAGGCGAGCAGTACTTC
D gene: NA; J gene: TRBJ2-1; clone size: NA; V gene: TRBV2; CDR3 protein: CASAWDPYNEQFF; CDR3 DNA: TGTGCCAGCGCATGGGACCCCTACAATGAGCAGTTCTTC
D gene: NA; J gene: TRBJ2-3; clone size: NA; V gene: TRBV20-1; CDR3 protein: CSARDAAIGTDTQYF; CDR3 DNA: TGCAGTGCTAGAGATGCGGCAATTGGCACAGATACGCAGTATTTT
D gene: NA; J gene: TRBJ1-2; clone size: once; V gene: TRBV27; CDR3 protein: CASSLYSSGGTHGYTF; CDR3 DNA: TGTGCCAGCAGTTTATATAGCTCGGGGGGGACCCATGGCTACACCTTC
D gene: NA; J gene: TRBJ2-2; clone size: NA; V gene: TRBV28; CDR3 protein: CASRAPNTGELFF; CDR3 DNA: TGTGCCAGCAGGGCTCCGAACACCGGGGAGCTGTTTTTT
D gene: TRBD1; J gene: TRBJ1-5; clone size: NA; V gene: TRBV24-1; CDR3 protein: CATSDSGQSNQPQHF; CDR3 DNA: TGTGCCACCAGTGATTCGGGACAGAGCAATCAGCCCCAGCATTTT